This TCR beta chain was found in a study of shared clonotypes between healthy human individuals. Sequenced by immunoSEQ multiplex PCR; TCRdb stores in-frame clones only, minus some. In the table there are approximately 320,000 clones, around 90% of which are singletons. V was clipped by 0 bases and J by 6 bases; unmatched bases: 4. CDR3 size: 15 residues. Germline V gene sequence: CDR1 SGDLS, CDR2 YYNGEE. This clone appeared a single time. This sequence originates from a man between 18 and 35 years old in good health. The V call is TRBV9, the J call TRBJ2-1, with 9 bases lining up with TRBD2. Sequenced sample: memory CD8+ T cells sorted from blood. Subset reported: CD45RO+ cells pooled with CCR7-negative TemRA cells. The CDR3 nucleotides are TGTGCCAGCAGCGTAGAGGTAGCGGGAGCCAATGAGCAGTTCTTC. Encoded protein: CASSVEVAGANEQFF.